Listed below are T cell receptor beta chains from one sample, sequenced in a study of OX40 agonist ivuxolimab in advanced cancers. Measured with immunoSEQ multiplex PCR; TCRdb has only the in-frame clones, and not every one. The sample includes tens of thousands of clones, around 87% of them seen just once. The sequences come from CD4+ or CD8+ T cells sorted from blood, collected in a trial of the OX40 agonist ivuxolimab. The receptors originated from an adult with an advanced solid tumor such as melanoma, head and neck, liver or kidney cancer. Both conserved end residues are part of each CDR3. Fields, in order: clone size, D gene, J gene, V gene, CDR3 protein, CDR3 DNA. D genes are given only for firm matches. Size tells how often a clone was seen (once, few, many) or the class of an expanded clone, and some rows leave it out.

size: .
D: .
J: TRBJ2-6
V: TRBV14
CDR3: CASSQEIIVSSGANVLTF
DNA: TGTGCCAGCAGCCAAGAAATTATCGTCAGCTCTGGGGCCAACGTCCTGACTTTC

size: .
D: TRBD1
J: TRBJ2-7
V: TRBV14
CDR3: CASSHGTRTGTSYEQYF
DNA: TGTGCCAGCAGCCATGGGACCAGGACAGGGACCTCCTACGAGCAGTACTTC

size: .
D: .
J: TRBJ1-1
V: TRBV19
CDR3: CASSIGNRDATEAFF
DNA: TGTGCCAGTAGTATAGGGAACAGGGATGCCACTGAAGCTTTCTTT

size: .
D: .
J: TRBJ2-5
V: TRBV5-1
CDR3: CASSLSPRTGQETQYF
DNA: TGCGCCAGCAGCTTGAGCCCCAGGACGGGTCAAGAGACCCAGTACTTC

size: few
D: .
J: TRBJ2-1
V: TRBV4-1
CDR3: CASSLQGGYEQFF
DNA: TGCGCCAGCAGCCTACAGGGGGGGTATGAGCAGTTCTTC

size: .
D: .
J: TRBJ1-6
V: TRBV7-2
CDR3: CASSARGTRAYNSPLHF
DNA: TGTGCCAGCAGCGCCCGGGGTACCCGCGCTTATAATTCACCCCTCCACTTT

size: once
D: .
J: TRBJ1-2
V: TRBV5-1
CDR3: CASSSTAYGYTF
DNA: TGCGCCAGCAGCTCAACAGCCTATGGCTACACCTTC

size: once
D: .
J: TRBJ1-1
V: TRBV11-2
CDR3: CASSPLGGPNTEAFF
DNA: TGTGCCAGCAGCCCGCTGGGGGGCCCGAACACTGAAGCTTTCTTT

size: .
D: .
J: TRBJ1-1
V: TRBV6-5
CDR3: CASGTRVAARTEAFF
DNA: TGTGCCAGCGGGACGAGGGTGGCGGCTAGGACTGAAGCTTTCTTT

size: .
D: .
J: TRBJ1-1
V: TRBV10-3
CDR3: CAISGTSAGTEAFF
DNA: TGTGCCATCAGTGGGACCTCCGCTGGGACTGAAGCTTTCTTT

size: .
D: .
J: TRBJ2-5
V: TRBV11-2
CDR3: CASSLTPVEETQYF
DNA: TGTGCCAGCAGCTTAACCCCAGTAGAAGAGACCCAGTACTTC

size: .
D: .
J: TRBJ2-3
V: TRBV7-2
CDR3: CASSFGGSTDTQYF
DNA: TGTGCCAGCAGCTTTGGAGGGAGCACAGATACGCAGTATTTT

size: .
D: TRBD1
J: TRBJ1-1
V: TRBV5-1
CDR3: CASSTDRGDTEAFF
DNA: TGCGCCAGCAGCACGGACAGGGGGGACACTGAAGCTTTCTTT

size: .
D: .
J: TRBJ1-2
V: TRBV13
CDR3: CASGRGRWANYGYTF
DNA: TGTGCCAGCGGTCGCGGGAGGTGGGCTAACTATGGCTACACCTTC

size: .
D: .
J: TRBJ2-1
V: TRBV5-4
CDR3: CASSLVLVNEQFF
DNA: TGTGCCAGCAGCTTGGTTTTGGTTAATGAGCAGTTCTTC

size: few
D: .
J: TRBJ2-7
V: TRBV30
CDR3: CAWSVPRIRANLLSYEQYF
DNA: TGTGCCTGGAGTGTACCCCGGATCAGGGCAAATTTACTCTCGTACGAGCAGTACTTC

size: .
D: TRBD2
J: TRBJ2-3
V: TRBV19
CDR3: CASSKLAGGRTDTQYF
DNA: TGTGCCAGTAGCAAACTAGCGGGGGGGCGCACAGATACGCAGTATTTT

size: .
D: TRBD1
J: TRBJ2-7
V: TRBV5-1
CDR3: CASSRDRGLRVDQYF
DNA: TGCGCCAGCAGCCGGGACAGGGGACTTAGGGTGGATCAGTACTTC

size: .
D: TRBD1
J: TRBJ1-1
V: TRBV4-1
CDR3: CASSQETHRGKGNTEAFF
DNA: TGCGCCAGCAGCCAGGAGACCCACAGGGGAAAGGGGAACACTGAAGCTTTCTTT

size: .
D: TRBD1
J: TRBJ2-6
V: TRBV18
CDR3: CASSPPQGTGTGANVLTF
DNA: TGTGCCAGCTCGCCTCCACAGGGGACGGGTACTGGGGCCAACGTCCTGACTTTC

size: .
D: .
J: TRBJ2-6
V: TRBV7-9
CDR3: CASSSLQGGVGANVLTF
DNA: TGTGCCAGCAGCTCCTTACAGGGAGGGGTAGGGGCCAACGTCCTGACTTTC

size: .
D: .
J: TRBJ1-5
V: TRBV2
CDR3: CASSEGPSNQPQHF
DNA: TGTGCCAGCAGTGAGGGGCCCAGCAATCAGCCCCAGCATTTT

size: .
D: .
J: TRBJ2-5
V: TRBV7-9
CDR3: CASSLEGRAPETQYF
DNA: TGTGCCAGCAGCTTAGAAGGTAGAGCCCCCGAGACCCAGTACTTC

size: .
D: .
J: TRBJ1-1
V: TRBV5-1
CDR3: CASGPGHRNTEAFF
DNA: TGCGCCAGCGGGCCAGGCCACCGGAACACTGAAGCTTTCTTT

size: .
D: .
J: TRBJ1-5
V: TRBV5-1
CDR3: CASSPGTGSNQPQHF
DNA: TGCGCCAGCAGCCCCGGAACAGGGAGCAATCAGCCCCAGCATTTT

size: once
D: TRBD2
J: TRBJ2-7
V: TRBV18
CDR3: CASSIGTPGGEQYF
DNA: TGTGCCAGCTCAATTGGGACTCCCGGGGGGGAGCAGTACTTC

size: .
D: TRBD1
J: TRBJ2-3
V: TRBV14
CDR3: CASSQDSRTGATDTQYF
DNA: TGTGCCAGCAGCCAAGATAGCCGGACAGGGGCCACAGATACGCAGTATTTT

size: .
D: .
J: TRBJ2-5
V: TRBV18
CDR3: CASSLRIQETQYF
DNA: TGTGCCAGCTCACTGAGGATCCAAGAGACCCAGTACTTC

size: .
D: .
J: TRBJ1-4
V: TRBV5-4
CDR3: CASSLGGVGEKLFF
DNA: TGTGCCAGCAGCTTGGGGGGGGTCGGCGAAAAACTGTTTTTT

size: .
D: .
J: TRBJ1-2
V: TRBV7-2
CDR3: CASSLQQGSNYGYTF
DNA: TGTGCCAGCAGCTTACAACAGGGCTCTAACTATGGCTACACCTTC

size: .
D: .
J: TRBJ1-2
V: TRBV18
CDR3: CASSPEGQANYGYTF
DNA: TGTGCCAGCTCACCAGAGGGACAAGCTAACTATGGCTACACCTTC

size: few
D: .
J: TRBJ2-5
V: TRBV18
CDR3: CASSEGLFQETQYF
DNA: TGTGCCAGCTCAGAGGGACTCTTCCAAGAGACCCAGTACTTC

size: .
D: TRBD1
J: TRBJ1-3
V: TRBV18
CDR3: CASSPQTGAGNTIYF
DNA: TGTGCCAGCTCACCACAGACAGGGGCCGGAAACACCATATATTTT

size: .
D: .
J: TRBJ1-2
V: TRBV5-1
CDR3: CASSLDGRGGYTF
DNA: TGCGCCAGCAGCTTGGATGGTAGGGGAGGCTACACCTTC

size: .
D: .
J: TRBJ2-7
V: TRBV6-1
CDR3: CASSEAGIKRAYF
DNA: TGTGCCAGCAGTGAAGCTGGGATTAAAAGGGCGTACTTC

size: .
D: TRBD2
J: TRBJ2-3
V: TRBV25-1
CDR3: CASSESGRTDTQYF
DNA: TGTGCCAGCAGTGAATCCGGGAGGACAGATACGCAGTATTTT

size: few
D: TRBD2
J: TRBJ2-1
V: TRBV29-1
CDR3: CSVTSGEGWDEQFF
DNA: TGCAGCGTCACTAGCGGGGAGGGGTGGGATGAGCAGTTCTTC

size: .
D: .
J: TRBJ1-2
V: TRBV19
CDR3: CASSNVGDLYGYTF
DNA: TGTGCCAGTAGTAACGTCGGGGACCTCTATGGCTACACCTTC

size: .
D: .
J: TRBJ2-1
V: TRBV6-1
CDR3: CASSATSYEQFF
DNA: TGTGCCAGCAGTGCGACTAGTTATGAGCAGTTCTTC

size: .
D: .
J: TRBJ2-1
V: TRBV2
CDR3: CASSWQSLSSYNEQFF
DNA: TGTGCCAGCAGTTGGCAGTCCCTGAGCTCCTACAATGAGCAGTTCTTC

size: few
D: .
J: TRBJ1-2
V: TRBV5-6
CDR3: CASSSRAEGAYGYTF
DNA: TGTGCCAGCAGTTCGCGGGCGGAAGGGGCCTATGGCTACACCTTC

size: .
D: .
J: TRBJ1-1
V: TRBV27
CDR3: CASSLWGNTEAFF
DNA: TGTGCCAGCAGTTTATGGGGGAACACTGAAGCTTTCTTT

size: .
D: .
J: TRBJ2-7
V: TRBV2
CDR3: CASRRDSLYEQYF
DNA: TGTGCCAGCAGGCGGGACAGCCTCTACGAGCAGTACTTC

size: .
D: TRBD1
J: TRBJ1-4
V: TRBV30
CDR3: CAWSIGQGGEKLFF
DNA: TGTGCCTGGAGCATTGGACAGGGGGGTGAAAAACTGTTTTTT

size: .
D: .
J: TRBJ1-2
V: TRBV5-1
CDR3: CASSWDNNYGYTF
DNA: TGCGCCAGCAGCTGGGACAACAACTATGGCTACACCTTC

size: .
D: .
J: TRBJ2-2
V: TRBV7-9
CDR3: CASSLRGARNTGELFF
DNA: TGTGCCAGCAGCTTACGCGGCGCGAGGAACACCGGGGAGCTGTTTTTT

size: .
D: TRBD1
J: TRBJ2-3
V: TRBV19
CDR3: CASREQGKPDTQYF
DNA: TGTGCCAGTAGGGAACAGGGGAAACCAGATACGCAGTATTTT

size: .
D: TRBD1
J: TRBJ2-3
V: TRBV6-5
CDR3: CASSAHRGATDTQYF
DNA: TGTGCCAGCAGTGCCCACAGGGGGGCCACAGATACGCAGTATTTT

size: .
D: .
J: TRBJ2-6
V: TRBV7-8
CDR3: CASSVAVYSGANVLTF
DNA: TGTGCCAGCAGCGTAGCGGTGTACTCTGGGGCCAACGTCCTGACTTTC

size: .
D: .
J: TRBJ1-1
V: TRBV5-4
CDR3: CASSLRDTEAFF
DNA: TGTGCCAGCAGCTTGCGGGACACTGAAGCTTTCTTT

size: .
D: .
J: TRBJ1-4
V: TRBV19
CDR3: CASSMGRESEKLFF
DNA: TGTGCCAGTAGTATGGGTCGGGAGAGTGAAAAACTGTTTTTT

size: .
D: TRBD1
J: TRBJ1-1
V: TRBV4-1
CDR3: CASRIVGQGNTEAFF
DNA: TGCGCCAGCAGAATTGTAGGACAGGGGAACACTGAAGCTTTCTTT

size: .
D: .
J: TRBJ2-5
V: TRBV7-2
CDR3: CASSLAGGAETQYF
DNA: TGTGCCAGCAGCTTAGCGGGGGGGGCAGAGACCCAGTACTTC

size: .
D: TRBD2
J: TRBJ2-7
V: TRBV6-1
CDR3: CASSELAGSSYEQYF
DNA: TGTGCCAGCAGTGAACTAGCGGGGAGCTCCTACGAGCAGTACTTC